These 10 T cell receptor beta chains were sequenced from one sample in a study of T-cell reconstitution after alpha-beta-depleted transplantation in children. The TCRbeta library was prepared with unique molecular identifiers. MiXCR, run by TCRdb on the PCR reads, gives a single entry per CDR3 protein. Altogether 500,000 to 750,000 distinct CDR3 sequences are present, over 20% being singletons, with the ten largest covering approximately 39%. Sequences were derived from PBMCs, sampled before TCRalphabeta/CD19-depleted stem cell transplant. The receptor set was obtained from a boy younger than two with Wiskott-Aldrich syndrome, due to receive a stem cell transplant.

This clonotype was detected a few times. The chain recombines TRBV7-2 with TRBJ2-5; tentative D call: TRBD1 (5 bases). Trimming stripped 5 bases from V and 2 bases from J, with 12 bases between. The CDR3 loop spans 14 amino acids. The germline CDR1 and CDR2 sequences are SGHTA and FQGNSA. The chain's CDR3 is CASSAETVQETQYF. CDR3 sequence (DNA): TGTGCCAGCAGCGCAGAGACAGTTCAAGAGACCCAGTACTTC.

The chain couples TRBV5-1 to TRBJ2-2; the match to TRBD2 covers 12 bases. There are 19 residues in the CDR3. With 0 bases clipped from V and 0 bases from J, the junction kept 6 bases outside the gene matches. The V gene's germline CDR1 is SGHRS and CDR2 YFSETQ. The CDR3 is CASSLAALAGGPNTGELFF. DNA for the CDR3: TGCGCCAGCAGCTTGGCCGCGCTAGCGGGAGGGCCGAACACCGGGGAGCTGTTTTTT.

This clonotype was seen only a few times. The chain couples TRBV4-1 to TRBJ2-5; 10 bases fit TRBD2. CDR1 and CDR2 from the germline V gene are MGHRA and YSYEKL. The ends lost 0 bases at V and 4 bases at J; junction bases unmatched: 8. The CDR3 covers 17 residues. The CDR3 nucleotides read TGCGCCAGCAGCCAAGAAAGCCGGCTAGCGGGAGTAGAGACCCAGTACTTC. It encodes CASSQESRLAGVETQYF.

J is TRBJ2-7 and V is TRBV2; 7 bases agree with TRBD2. The CDR3 runs to 13 residues. CDR1 and CDR2 from the germline V gene are SNHLY and FYNNEI. J was trimmed by 2 bases and V by 6 bases; bases with no gene match: 4. The CDR3 DNA reads TGTGCCAGCAGAGGGAGGGTCACCTACGAGCAGTACTTC. It is translated as CASRGRVTYEQYF.

This clonotype appeared a few times. The V call is TRBV20-1, the J call TRBJ2-7; 14 bases align to TRBD2. The CDR3 length is 12 residues. After removal of 5 bases from V and 10 bases from J, the junction contained 4 bases not matched to a gene. The germline V gene encodes CDR1 DFQATT and CDR2 SNEGSKA (reference sequence). CDR3 coding DNA: TGCAGTGCTGGGGGACTAGCGGGAGCTCAGTACTTC. Its translation: CSAGGLAGAQYF.

Only a few counts were recorded for this clonotype. This chain links TRBV11-2 with TRBJ1-1; D is possibly TRBD1 (6 bases). Germline V gives CDR1 SGHAT, CDR2 FQNNGV. This CDR3 region has 13 residues. V was trimmed by 6 bases and J by 3 bases, leaving 11 bases between them. In DNA form, the CDR3 reads TGTGCCAGCAGAGGACAGATCTACACTGAAGCTTTCTTT. Encoded protein: CASRGQIYTEAFF.

This rearrangement joins TRBV2 to TRBJ1-5, with TRBD1 matching over 7 bases. The V segment lost 4 bases and the J segment 8 bases; nucleotides outside the gene matches: 5. The CDR3 runs 13 residues. Germline-derived CDR1 and CDR2 are SNHLY and FYNNEI. Written as DNA, the CDR3 is TGTGCCAGCAGTGGACAGGGTATGGAGCCCCAGCATTTT. Translation: CASSGQGMEPQHF.

The chain has TRBV20-1 and TRBJ2-3; TRBD2 aligns across 9 bases. The CDR3 extends over 14 amino acids. V trimming: 6 bases; J trimming: 5 bases; junction bases outside the gene matches: 9. Germline lookup yields CDR1 DFQATT and CDR2 SNEGSKA (reference sequence). CDR3 region: CSAHRGRALDTQYF. CDR3 in DNA: TGCAGTGCCCATCGCGGGAGGGCCTTAGATACGCAGTATTTT.

This clonotype was detected a few times. The V gene is TRBV7-8, the J gene TRBJ2-5; 8 bases are a match to TRBD2. J was trimmed by 4 bases and V by 6 bases; bases with no gene match: 13. This CDR3 has 16 residues. Germline CDR1 is SGHVS and CDR2 is FQNEAQ. CDR3: CASRSGTRGSLETQYF. Here the CDR3 DNA reads TGTGCCAGCAGATCCGGGACTAGGGGATCCCTAGAGACCCAGTACTTC. Combining the CDR3 with reference TRBV7-8 and TRBJ2-5 gives the whole variable domain GAGVSQSPRYKVAKRGQDVALRCDPISGHVSLFWYQQALGQGPEFLTYFQNEAQLDKSGLPSDRFFAERPEGSVSTLKIQRTQQEDSAVYLCASRSGTRGSLETQYFGPGTRLLVL.

This clonotype was seen a few times. This chain connects TRBV5-1 to TRBJ2-7, with TRBD2 identical over 8 bases. V was clipped by 1 base and J by 6 bases; unmatched bases: 9. The CDR3 is made up of 15 amino acids. Germline V gives CDR1 SGHRS, CDR2 YFSETQ. The CDR3 region has the DNA TGCGCCAGCAGCTTGCAGAGCGGGAGTCAGGGCGAGCAGTACTTC. It is translated as CASSLQSGSQGEQYF.